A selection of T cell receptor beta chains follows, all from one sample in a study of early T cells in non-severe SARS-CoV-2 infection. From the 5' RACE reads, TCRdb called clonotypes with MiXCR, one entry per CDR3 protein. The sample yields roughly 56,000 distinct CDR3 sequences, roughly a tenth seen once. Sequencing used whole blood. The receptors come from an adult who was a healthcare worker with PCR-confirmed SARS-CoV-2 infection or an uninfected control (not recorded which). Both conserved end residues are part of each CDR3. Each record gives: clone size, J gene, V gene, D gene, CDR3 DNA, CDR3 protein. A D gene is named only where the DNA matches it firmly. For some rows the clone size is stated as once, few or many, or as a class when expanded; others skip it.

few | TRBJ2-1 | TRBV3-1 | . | TGTGCCAGCAGCCAAGTTCGGGGACCCCTCTACAATGAGCAGTTCTTC | CASSQVRGPLYNEQFF
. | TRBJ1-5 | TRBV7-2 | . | TGTGCCAGCAGCTGGCAGGACACCGATCAGCCCCAGCATTTT | CASSWQDTDQPQHF
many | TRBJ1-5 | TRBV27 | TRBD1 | TGTGCCAGCAGTTGGGACAGTTCCAATCAGCCCCAGCATTTT | CASSWDSSNQPQHF
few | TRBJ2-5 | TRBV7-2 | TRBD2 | TGTGCCAGCAGCTTAGTGTCTAGCGGAAACCAAGAGACCCAGTACTTC | CASSLVSSGNQETQYF
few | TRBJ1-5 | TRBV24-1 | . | TGTGCCACCAGAGGACAGCCCAATCAGCCCCAGCATTTT | CATRGQPNQPQHF
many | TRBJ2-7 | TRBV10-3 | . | TGTGCCATCAGGACGCATGGCTACCACTACGAGCAGTACTTC | CAIRTHGYHYEQYF
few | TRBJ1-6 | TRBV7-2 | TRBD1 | TGTGCCAGCAGGAAAACAGGGGTCAATTCACCCCTCCACTTT | CASRKTGVNSPLHF
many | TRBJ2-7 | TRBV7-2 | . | TGTGCCAGCAGCCTGACAGTCTCCCCTAGCTCCTACGAGCAGTACTTC | CASSLTVSPSSYEQYF
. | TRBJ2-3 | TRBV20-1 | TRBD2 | TGCAGTGCTAGAGAAGCCAGCGGGAGGGCCAGGGGGGGCACAGATACGCAGTATTTT | CSAREASGRARGGTDTQYF
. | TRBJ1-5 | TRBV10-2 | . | TGCGCCAGCAGTGAGGCGGGAAATCAGCCCCAGCATTTT | CASSEAGNQPQHF
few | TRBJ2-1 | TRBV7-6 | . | TGTGCCAGCAGACCAAGAAGGAATTCCTACAATGAGCAGTTCTTC | CASRPRRNSYNEQFF
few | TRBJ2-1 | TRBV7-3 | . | TGTGCCAGCAGCTTATGGGACAAGAATGAGCAGTTCTTC | CASSLWDKNEQFF
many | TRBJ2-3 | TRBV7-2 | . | TGTGCCAGCAGCTCCAGGATTAGCACAGATACGCAGTATTTT | CASSSRISTDTQYF
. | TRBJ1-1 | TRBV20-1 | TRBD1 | TGCAGTGCTAGAGATAAGACAGGGGGGGACACTGAAGCTTTCTTT | CSARDKTGGDTEAFF
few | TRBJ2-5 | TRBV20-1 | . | TGCAGTGCTAGCCCCTTGGGAGTTTTTGCTGAGACCCAGTACTTC | CSASPLGVFAETQYF
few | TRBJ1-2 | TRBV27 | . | TGTGCCAGCAGTTTAGACAGAAAGGGCTACACCTTC | CASSLDRKGYTF
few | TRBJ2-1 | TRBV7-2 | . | TGTGCCAGCAGCTTATATAGGCAGTGGGATGAGCAGTTCTTC | CASSLYRQWDEQFF
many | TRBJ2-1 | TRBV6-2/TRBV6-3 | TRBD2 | TGTGCCAGCAGGGTTAGCGGGGTTTACAATGAGCAGTTCTTC | CASRVSGVYNEQFF
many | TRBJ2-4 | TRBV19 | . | TGTGCCAGTAGTATAGATCTATCCCCCCCCCGGAACTTC | CASSIDLSPPRNF
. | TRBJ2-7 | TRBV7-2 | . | TGTGCCAGCAGAGGACGGTACGAGCAGTACTTC | CASRGRYEQYF
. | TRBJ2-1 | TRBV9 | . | TGTGCCAGCAGCGTACCACGCGCGGGACCCTCTGGCAATGAGCAGTTCTTC | CASSVPRAGPSGNEQFF
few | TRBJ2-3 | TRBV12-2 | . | TGTGCAAGTCGCTTAGGGGAGCGGGAGGGCACAGATACGCAGTATTTT | CASRLGEREGTDTQYF
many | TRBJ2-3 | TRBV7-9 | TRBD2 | TGTGCCAGCAGCCCGCCGGGACTAGCCCGCGCAGATACGCAGTATTTT | CASSPPGLARADTQYF
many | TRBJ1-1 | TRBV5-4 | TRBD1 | TGTGCCAGCAGCTTGTACGACAGGGAGAACACTGAAGCTTTCTTT | CASSLYDRENTEAFF
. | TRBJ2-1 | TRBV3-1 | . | TGTGCCAGCAGCCATAGCCCCGGGCTCTTAGGTGGGTTCTTC | CASSHSPGLLGGFF
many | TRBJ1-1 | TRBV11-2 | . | TGTGCCAGCAGCTTAGATTTTCGGAGACACACTGAAGCTTTCTTT | CASSLDFRRHTEAFF